This is a list of T cell receptor beta chains from one sample in a study of identical twins. MiXCR, run by TCRdb on the 5' RACE reads, gives a single entry per CDR3 protein. The sample yields around 680,000 distinct CDR3 sequences, over 8.5% seen once. The same data also contributed to another study, on yellow fever vaccine responses in identical twins.

Sequences were obtained from PBMCs. Source of these receptors: a woman aged 18 to 35 in good health. Each CDR3 is given with its conserved first and last residue. Each record gives: V gene, clone size, D gene, J gene, CDR3 protein, CDR3 DNA. A D gene is named only where the DNA matches it firmly. Size is omitted from some rows. Given values are once, few, many or a class for expanded clones.

TRBV4-3	few	TRBD2	TRBJ2-4	CASSQAWAGGAKNIQYF	TGCGCCAGCAGCCAAGCCTGGGCGGGAGGTGCCAAAAACATTCAGTACTTC
TRBV4-3	few	.	TRBJ2-3	CASSQVDGGPNTDTQYF	TGCGCCAGCAGCCAAGTTGACGGGGGGCCAAACACAGATACGCAGTATTTT
TRBV12-3/TRBV12-4	many	TRBD2	TRBJ2-2	CASSGLANTGELFF	TGTGCCAGCAGTGGACTAGCAAACACCGGGGAGCTGTTTTTT
TRBV6-1	few	.	TRBJ2-3	CASSEGGRGSTDTQYF	TGTGCCAGCAGTGAAGGTGGCAGGGGAAGCACAGATACGCAGTATTTT
TRBV28	few	.	TRBJ2-3	CASSLLSGLGDTQYF	TGTGCCAGCAGTTTATTATCAGGATTAGGGGATACGCAGTATTTT
TRBV24-1	.	TRBD2	TRBJ2-1	CATSDPASGLAVREQFF	TGTGCCACCAGTGATCCCGCGAGTGGGCTAGCGGTGAGGGAGCAGTTCTTC
TRBV5-1	.	TRBD1	TRBJ2-5	CASSGTAKETQYF	TGCGCCAGCAGTGGGACAGCGAAAGAGACCCAGTACTTC
TRBV5-1	few	.	TRBJ1-5	CASSLRGGDQPQHF	TGCGCCAGCAGTCTGAGGGGGGGGGATCAGCCCCAGCATTTT
TRBV9	few	.	TRBJ2-1	CASSVGGRLEGGEQFF	TGTGCCAGCAGCGTAGGGGGGAGACTAGAAGGTGGAGAGCAGTTCTTC
TRBV4-1	few	.	TRBJ2-2	CASSQAGGNTGELFF	TGCGCCAGCAGCCAAGCCGGGGGTAACACCGGGGAGCTGTTTTTT
TRBV11-2	.	.	TRBJ2-1	CASRPKGYNEQFF	TGTGCCAGCAGGCCCAAGGGGTACAATGAGCAGTTCTTC
TRBV12-3/TRBV12-4	.	.	TRBJ2-3	CASISGTPEGTQYF	TGTGCCAGCATATCCGGGACCCCAGAAGGTACGCAGTATTTT
TRBV24-1	many	.	TRBJ2-3	CATSDTRTLVEEDTQYF	TGTGCCACCAGTGATACCCGTACACTCGTGGAGGAAGATACGCAGTATTTT
TRBV18	many	.	TRBJ2-3	CASSPPGVTDTQYF	TGTGCCAGCTCACCCCCGGGGGTCACAGATACGCAGTATTTT
TRBV7-2	few	.	TRBJ2-7	CASSPLLARGTAGQYF	TGTGCCAGCAGCCCTCTTCTAGCGCGTGGCACAGCGGGGCAGTACTTC
TRBV20-1	few	.	TRBJ2-1	CSARDFGTYNEQFF	TGCAGTGCTAGAGATTTTGGCACCTACAATGAGCAGTTCTTC
TRBV12-3/TRBV12-4	few	.	TRBJ1-3	CASSLRGQSGNTIYF	TGTGCCAGCAGTTTACGGGGGCAGTCTGGAAACACCATATATTTT
TRBV29-1	many	.	TRBJ2-7	CSVCRPDEGYEQYF	TGCAGCGTTTGCAGGCCGGACGAGGGTTACGAGCAGTACTTC
TRBV7-9	few	TRBD1	TRBJ2-2	CASSFRGTGNTGELFF	TGTGCCAGCAGCTTCAGAGGGACAGGGAACACCGGGGAGCTGTTTTTT
TRBV4-2	few	.	TRBJ2-5	CASSQDPRDSLGETQYF	TGTGCCAGCAGCCAAGATCCGCGGGACAGCCTCGGGGAGACCCAGTACTTC
TRBV20-1	many	.	TRBJ2-7	CSASHIEQYF	TGCAGTGCGAGCCACATAGAGCAGTACTTC
TRBV5-1	.	TRBD2	TRBJ2-1	CASSGGTSGTNEQFF	TGCGCCAGCAGCGGAGGGACTAGCGGGACCAACGAGCAGTTCTTC